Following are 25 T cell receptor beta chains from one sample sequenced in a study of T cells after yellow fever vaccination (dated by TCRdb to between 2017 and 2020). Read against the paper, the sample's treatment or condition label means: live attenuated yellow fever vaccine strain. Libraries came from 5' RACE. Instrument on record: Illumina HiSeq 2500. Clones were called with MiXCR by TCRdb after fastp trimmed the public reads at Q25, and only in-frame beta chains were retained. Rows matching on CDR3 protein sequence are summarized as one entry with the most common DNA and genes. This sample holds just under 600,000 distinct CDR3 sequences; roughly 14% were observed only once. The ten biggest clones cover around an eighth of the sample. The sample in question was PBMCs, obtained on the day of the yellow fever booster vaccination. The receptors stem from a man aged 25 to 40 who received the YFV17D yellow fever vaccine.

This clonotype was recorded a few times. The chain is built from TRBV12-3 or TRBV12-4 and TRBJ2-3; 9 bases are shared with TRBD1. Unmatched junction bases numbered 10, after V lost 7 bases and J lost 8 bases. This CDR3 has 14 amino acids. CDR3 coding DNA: TGTGCCAGCACTGAAGGGACAGGGAGGGGTACGCAGTATTTT. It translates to CASTEGTGRGTQYF.

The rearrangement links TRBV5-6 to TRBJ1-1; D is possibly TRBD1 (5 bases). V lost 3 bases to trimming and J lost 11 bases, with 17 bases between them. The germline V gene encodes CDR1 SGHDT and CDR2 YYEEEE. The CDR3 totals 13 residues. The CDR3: CASSSRVSRAAFF. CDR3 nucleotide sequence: TGTGCCAGCAGCTCAAGAGTTAGCAGGGCTGCTTTCTTT.

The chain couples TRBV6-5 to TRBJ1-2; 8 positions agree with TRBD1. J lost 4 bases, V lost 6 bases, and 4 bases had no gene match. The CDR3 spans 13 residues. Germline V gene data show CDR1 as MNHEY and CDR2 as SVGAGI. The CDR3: CASSQQGGYGYTF. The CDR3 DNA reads TGTGCCAGCAGCCAACAGGGGGGCTATGGCTACACCTTC.

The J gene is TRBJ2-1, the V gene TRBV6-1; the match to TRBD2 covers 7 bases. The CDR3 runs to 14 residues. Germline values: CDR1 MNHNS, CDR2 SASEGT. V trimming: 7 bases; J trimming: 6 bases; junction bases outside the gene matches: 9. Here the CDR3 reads CASKISGFSNEQFF. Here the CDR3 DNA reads TGTGCCAGCAAAATTAGCGGGTTTAGCAATGAGCAGTTCTTC.

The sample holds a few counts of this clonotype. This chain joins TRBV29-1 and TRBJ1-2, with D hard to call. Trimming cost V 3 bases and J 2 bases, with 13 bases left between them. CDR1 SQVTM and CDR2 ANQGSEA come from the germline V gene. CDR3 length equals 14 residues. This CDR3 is CSVENGPGNYGYTF. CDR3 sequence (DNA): TGCAGCGTTGAGAACGGGCCGGGAAACTATGGCTACACCTTC.

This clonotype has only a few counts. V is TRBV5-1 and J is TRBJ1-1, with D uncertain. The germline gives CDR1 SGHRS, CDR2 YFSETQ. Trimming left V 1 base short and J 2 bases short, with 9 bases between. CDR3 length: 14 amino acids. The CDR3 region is CASSLTRSNTEAFF. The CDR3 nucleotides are TGCGCCAGCAGCTTGACCCGGAGTAACACTGAAGCTTTCTTT.

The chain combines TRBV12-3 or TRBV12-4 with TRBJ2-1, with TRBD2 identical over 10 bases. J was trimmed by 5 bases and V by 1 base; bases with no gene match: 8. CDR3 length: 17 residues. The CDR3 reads CASSLGYGLAANNEQFF. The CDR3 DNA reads TGTGCCAGCAGTTTAGGCTACGGACTAGCGGCAAACAATGAGCAGTTCTTC.

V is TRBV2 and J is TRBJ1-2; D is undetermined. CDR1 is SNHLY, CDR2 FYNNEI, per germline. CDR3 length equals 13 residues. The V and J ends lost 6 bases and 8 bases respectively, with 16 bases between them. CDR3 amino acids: CASSQALAGGYTF. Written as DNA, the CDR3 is TGTGCCAGCAGCCAGGCCCTCGCCGGGGGCTACACCTTC. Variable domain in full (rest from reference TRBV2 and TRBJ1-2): EPEVTQTPSHQVTQMGQEVILRCVPISNHLYFYWYRQILGQKVEFLVSFYNNEISEKSEIFDDQFSVERPDGSNFTLKIRSTKLEDSAMYFCASSQALAGGYTFGSGTRLTVV.

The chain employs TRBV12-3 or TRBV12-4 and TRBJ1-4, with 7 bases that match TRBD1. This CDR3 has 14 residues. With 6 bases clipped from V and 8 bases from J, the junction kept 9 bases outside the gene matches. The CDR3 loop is CASRNRGEYEKLFF. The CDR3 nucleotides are TGTGCCAGCAGAAACAGGGGAGAGTACGAAAAACTGTTTTTT.

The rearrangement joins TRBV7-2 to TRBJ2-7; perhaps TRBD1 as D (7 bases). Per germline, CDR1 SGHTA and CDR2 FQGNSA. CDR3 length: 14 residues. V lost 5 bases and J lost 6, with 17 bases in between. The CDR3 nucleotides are TGTGCCAGCAGCGGTAGGGCAGGGGGGCGCGAGCAGTACTTC. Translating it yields CASSGRAGGREQYF.

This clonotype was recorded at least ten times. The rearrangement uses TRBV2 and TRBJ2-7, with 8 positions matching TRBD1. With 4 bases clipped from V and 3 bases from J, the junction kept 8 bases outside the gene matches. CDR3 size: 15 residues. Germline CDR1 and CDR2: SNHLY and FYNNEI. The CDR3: CASSGRTGSFYEQYF. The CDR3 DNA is TGTGCCAGCAGTGGGCGGACAGGGAGTTTCTACGAGCAGTACTTC.

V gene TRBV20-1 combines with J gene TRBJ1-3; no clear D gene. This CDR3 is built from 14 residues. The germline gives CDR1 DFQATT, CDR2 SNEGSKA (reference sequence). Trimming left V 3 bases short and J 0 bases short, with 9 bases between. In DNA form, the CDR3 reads TGCAGTGCTAGTATGAGGAGCTCTGGAAACACCATATATTTT. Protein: CSASMRSSGNTIYF.

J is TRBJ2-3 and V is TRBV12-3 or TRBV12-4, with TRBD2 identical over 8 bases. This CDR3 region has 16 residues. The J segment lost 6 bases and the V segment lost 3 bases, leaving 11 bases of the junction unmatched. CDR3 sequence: CASSFLIRGGEDTQYF. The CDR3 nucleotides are TGTGCCAGCAGTTTTTTAATTCGGGGGGGGGAGGATACGCAGTATTTT.

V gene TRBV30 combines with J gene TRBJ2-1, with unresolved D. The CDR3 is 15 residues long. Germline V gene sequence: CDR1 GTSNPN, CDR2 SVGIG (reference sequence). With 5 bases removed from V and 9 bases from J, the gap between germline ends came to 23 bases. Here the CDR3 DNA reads TGTGCCTGGCGGACGGCTAGAGAGCTGAAACCTGAGCAGTTCTTC. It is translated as CAWRTARELKPEQFF.

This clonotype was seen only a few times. In nucleotides, the CDR3 is TGCGCCAGCGCCATCCCTTTTGAAGGATATGGCTACACCTTC. It translates to CASAIPFEGYGYTF. The chain links TRBV5-1 to TRBJ1-2, with D unresolved. The CDR3 spans 14 residues. Between the trimmed V and J ends, which lost 7 bases and 5 bases, there was a span of 18 bases. Germline CDR1 reads SGHRS; CDR2 reads YFSETQ.

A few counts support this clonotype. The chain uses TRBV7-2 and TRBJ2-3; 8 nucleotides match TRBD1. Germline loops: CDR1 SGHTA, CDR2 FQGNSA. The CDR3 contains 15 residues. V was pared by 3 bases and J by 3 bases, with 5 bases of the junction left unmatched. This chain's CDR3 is CASSFDRGLTDTQYF. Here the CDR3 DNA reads TGTGCCAGCAGCTTCGACAGGGGCCTGACAGATACGCAGTATTTT. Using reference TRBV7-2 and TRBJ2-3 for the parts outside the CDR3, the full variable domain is GAGVSQSPSNKVTEKGKDVELRCDPISGHTALYWYRQSLGQGLEFLIYFQGNSAPDKSGLPSDRFSAERTGGSVSTLTIQRTQQEDSAVYLCASSFDRGLTDTQYFGPGTRLTVL.

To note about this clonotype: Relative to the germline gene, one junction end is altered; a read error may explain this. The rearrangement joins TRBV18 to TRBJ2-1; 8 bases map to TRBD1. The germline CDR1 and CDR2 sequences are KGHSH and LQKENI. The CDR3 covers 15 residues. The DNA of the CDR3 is TGTGTCAGCTCTTTCCACCAGGGGGCTTACAATGAGCAGTTCTTC. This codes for CVSSFHQGAYNEQFF.

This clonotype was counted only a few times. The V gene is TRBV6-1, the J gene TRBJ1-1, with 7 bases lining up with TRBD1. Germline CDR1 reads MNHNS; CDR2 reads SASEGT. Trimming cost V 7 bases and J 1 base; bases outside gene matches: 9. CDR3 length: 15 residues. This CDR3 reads CASTPGTDPNTEAFF. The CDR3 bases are TGTGCCAGCACCCCCGGGACAGATCCGAACACTGAAGCTTTCTTT.

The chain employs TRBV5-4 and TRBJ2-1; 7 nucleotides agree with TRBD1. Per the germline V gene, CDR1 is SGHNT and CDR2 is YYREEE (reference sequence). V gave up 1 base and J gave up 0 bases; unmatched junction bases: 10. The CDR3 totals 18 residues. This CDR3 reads CASSLPSPAGGSYNEQFF. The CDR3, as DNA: TGTGCCAGCAGCTTGCCTAGTCCGGCAGGGGGCTCCTACAATGAGCAGTTCTTC. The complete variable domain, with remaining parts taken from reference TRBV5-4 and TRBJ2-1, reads ETGVTQSPTHLIKTRGQQVTLRCSSQSGHNTVSWYQQALGQGPQFIFQYYREEENGRGNFPPRFSGLQFPNYSSELNVNALELDDSALYLCASSLPSPAGGSYNEQFFGPGTRLTVL.

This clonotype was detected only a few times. CDR3 amino acids: CASSSTSGSPFGEQYF. CDR3 sequence (DNA): TGCGCCAGCAGCTCGACTAGCGGGAGCCCATTCGGAGAGCAGTACTTC. The chain recombines TRBV5-1 with TRBJ2-7, with 12 bases lining up with TRBD2. V lost 3 bases and J lost 7; bases outside the gene matches: 11. The germline gives CDR1 SGHRS, CDR2 YFSETQ. This CDR3 is 16 amino acids long.

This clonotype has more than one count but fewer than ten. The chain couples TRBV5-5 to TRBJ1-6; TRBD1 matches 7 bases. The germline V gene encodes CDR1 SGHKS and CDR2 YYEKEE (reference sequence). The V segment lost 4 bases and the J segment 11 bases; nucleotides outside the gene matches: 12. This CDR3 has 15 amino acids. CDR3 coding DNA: TGTGCCAGCAGCCGGGACAGTTTCCCGGGAGCACCCCTCCACTTT. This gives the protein CASSRDSFPGAPLHF.

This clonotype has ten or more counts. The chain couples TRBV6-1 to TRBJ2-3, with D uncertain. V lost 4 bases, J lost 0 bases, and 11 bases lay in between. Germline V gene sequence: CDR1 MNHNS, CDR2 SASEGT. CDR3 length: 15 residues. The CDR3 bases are TGTGCCAGCAGTGGGCGGCTCTCTAGCACAGATACGCAGTATTTT. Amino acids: CASSGRLSSTDTQYF.

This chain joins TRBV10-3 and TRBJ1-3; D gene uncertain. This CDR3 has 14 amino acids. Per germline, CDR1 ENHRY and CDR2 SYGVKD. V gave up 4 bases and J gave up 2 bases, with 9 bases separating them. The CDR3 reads CAISAGTAGNTIYF. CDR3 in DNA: TGTGCCATCAGTGCGGGAACAGCTGGAAACACCATATATTTT.

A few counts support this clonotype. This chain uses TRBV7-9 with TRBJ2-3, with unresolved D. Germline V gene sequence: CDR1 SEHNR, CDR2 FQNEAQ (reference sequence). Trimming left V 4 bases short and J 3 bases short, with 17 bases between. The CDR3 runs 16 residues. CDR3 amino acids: CASSSRTGLKTDTQYF. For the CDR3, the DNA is TGTGCCAGCAGCTCTCGGACCGGGTTGAAGACAGATACGCAGTATTTT.

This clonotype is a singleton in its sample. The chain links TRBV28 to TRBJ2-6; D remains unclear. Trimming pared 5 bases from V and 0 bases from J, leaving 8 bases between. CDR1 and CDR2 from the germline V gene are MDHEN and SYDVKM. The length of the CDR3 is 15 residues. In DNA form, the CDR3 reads TGTGCCAGCAGTAAAGAGCCCTCTGGGGCCAACGTCCTGACTTTC. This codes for CASSKEPSGANVLTF.